The 20 T cell receptor beta chains below all came from one sample that was sequenced in a study of identical twins (dated by TCRdb to the mid-2010s). The method behind the library was 5' RACE. Sequencing instrument: Illumina HiSeq 2000. TCRdb took the public reads, trimmed them with fastp at Q25, ran MiXCR for clone calling and kept in-frame beta chains. Records with the same CDR3 protein are collapsed into one entry carrying the most frequent genes and DNA. This sample gives hundreds of thousands of distinct CDR3 sequences in total; about 18% of them show up just once. The ten largest account for around 13% of the sample. These data also featured in a second study, about T cells expressing NK-cell markers.

The sample was PBMCs. These receptors came from a woman aged 18-29 years in good health.

The chain combines TRBV29-1 with TRBJ1-4; TRBD1 might be the D (5 bases). From germline, CDR1 is SQVTM and CDR2 ANQGSEA. The V end lost 4 bases, the J end lost 6 bases, and 12 bases lay between the germline ends. The CDR3 totals 13 residues. CDR3 in amino acids: CSVGRGADEKLFF. CDR3 sequence (DNA): TGCAGCGTTGGGAGAGGGGCAGATGAAAAACTGTTTTTT.

The rearrangement joins TRBV7-2 to TRBJ2-3; D call uncertain. CDR3 length: 14 amino acids. V shed 3 bases and J shed 4 bases, with 11 bases lying between them. Germline V CDR1 and CDR2: SGHTA, FQGNSA. The DNA of the CDR3 is TGTGCCAGCAGCTTGAAGGCGGTGGCAGATACGCAGTATTTT. Translating gives CASSLKAVADTQYF. Drawing the rest from reference TRBV7-2 and TRBJ2-3, the complete variable domain is GAGVSQSPSNKVTEKGKDVELRCDPISGHTALYWYRQSLGQGLEFLIYFQGNSAPDKSGLPSDRFSAERTGGSVSTLTIQRTQQEDSAVYLCASSLKAVADTQYFGPGTRLTVL.

This clonotype was detected many times. The chain recombines TRBV12-3 or TRBV12-4 with TRBJ2-5; 10 bases line up with TRBD2. CDR3 length: 14 amino acids. Germline trimming cut 6 bases from V and 3 bases from J; bases unmatched to any gene: 4. CDR3 region: CASRPSGREETQYF. Here the CDR3 DNA reads TGTGCCAGCAGACCGAGCGGGAGGGAAGAGACCCAGTACTTC.

The chain has TRBV6-2 or TRBV6-3 and TRBJ1-1, with D perhaps TRBD1 (5 bases). The CDR3 has 14 amino acids. The germline CDR1 and CDR2 sequences are MNHEY and SVGEGT. The V end lost 4 bases, the J end lost 1 base, and 10 bases lay between the germline ends. The CDR3 coding sequence is TGTGCCAGCAGTTGGGGGAGTGGGAACACTGAAGCTTTCTTT. It specifies CASSWGSGNTEAFF.

The table lists this clonotype with a few counts. J is TRBJ2-1 and V is TRBV3-1, with 11 bases fitting TRBD2. Germline loops: CDR1 LGHDT, CDR2 YNNKEL (reference sequence). The length of the CDR3 is 19 residues. Trimming removed 6 bases from V and 6 bases from J; junction bases left unmatched: 19. CDR3 bases: TGTGCCAGCAGTAGTAGGGGGACATACCTTACTAGCGGGAGCAATGAGCAGTTCTTC. It encodes CASSSRGTYLTSGSNEQFF.

CDR3 loop: CASSYYGSREWNEQFF. The CDR3 DNA sequence: TGTGCCAGCAGTTACTATGGTAGCCGGGAGTGGAATGAGCAGTTCTTC. This chain joins TRBV6-2 or TRBV6-3 and TRBJ2-1, with D perhaps TRBD2 (6 bases). Trimming pared 1 base from V and 7 bases from J, leaving 17 bases between. The V gene's germline CDR1 is MNHEY and CDR2 SVGEGT. The CDR3 loop spans 16 amino acids.

The CDR3 DNA is TGTGCCAGCAGTCCACCCCCGGGGACAGCTTTCTACGAGCAGTACTTC. It specifies CASSPPPGTAFYEQYF. The chain recombines TRBV7-9 with TRBJ2-7, with 7 bases fitting TRBD1. The CDR3 is 16 residues long. The germline gives CDR1 SEHNR, CDR2 FQNEAQ (reference sequence). V lost 6 bases, J lost 3 bases, and 14 bases stayed unmatched.

This clonotype was observed a handful of times. The rearrangement joins TRBV6-1 to TRBJ1-4; a possible D gene is TRBD1 (5 bases). The germline V gene has CDR1 MNHNS and CDR2 SASEGT. Deletions cut 7 bases from V and 1 base from J, with 10 bases between. The length of the CDR3 is 14 residues. Here the CDR3 reads CASTPGGTNEKLFF. In nucleotides, the CDR3 is TGTGCCAGCACTCCGGGGGGAACTAATGAAAAACTGTTTTTT.

V and J are TRBV4-3 and TRBJ2-2; D remains ambiguous. V was clipped by 0 bases and J by 6 bases, with 11 bases between them. There are 15 residues in the CDR3. Germline V gene lookup returns CDR1 LGHNA and CDR2 YSLEER. CDR3 region: CASSQEPGSAGELFF. CDR3 nucleotide sequence: TGCGCCAGCAGCCAAGAGCCGGGTTCGGCCGGGGAGCTGTTTTTT.

The V call is TRBV28, the J call TRBJ2-1, with D unresolved. Germline CDR1 is MDHEN and CDR2 is SYDVKM. The CDR3 spans 8 residues. The V end lost 2 bases, the J end lost 14 bases, and 1 base lay between the germline ends. DNA for the CDR3: TGTGCCAGCAGTTTAAAGTTCTTC. It is translated as CASSLKFF. Full variable domain (outside the CDR3, taken from reference TRBV28 and TRBJ2-1): DVKVTQSSRYLVKRTGEKVFLECVQDMDHENMFWYRQDPGLGLRLIYFSYDVKMKEKGDIPEGYSVSREKKERFSLILESASTNQTSMYLCASSLKFFGPGTRLTVL.

This sequence joins TRBV12-3 or TRBV12-4 and TRBJ2-3; perhaps TRBD2 as D (6 bases). The CDR3 is made up of 16 amino acids. V lost 1 base and J lost 0, with 11 bases in between. The CDR3 here is CASSLDPAGSTDTQYF. The CDR3 bases are TGTGCCAGCAGTTTAGATCCAGCGGGTAGCACAGATACGCAGTATTTT.

This clonotype occurred a few times. The V and J genes are TRBV18 and TRBJ1-2; D is perhaps TRBD1 (6 bases). Deletions cut 7 bases from V and 5 bases from J, with 11 bases between. The CDR3 is 12 amino acids. The germline V gene has CDR1 KGHSH and CDR2 LQKENI. The CDR3 DNA reads TGTGCCAGCTTGAACAGGGATTATGGCTACACCTTC. Translated: CASLNRDYGYTF.

The V gene is TRBV5-1, the J gene TRBJ2-5, with 9 positions matching TRBD2. The CDR3 has 16 residues. In germline, CDR1 is SGHRS, CDR2 YFSETQ. Unmatched junction bases numbered 11, after V lost 3 bases and J lost 5 bases. CDR3 region: CASSSVRGGARETQYF. DNA for the CDR3: TGCGCCAGCAGCTCTGTTCGCGGGGGGGCCCGGGAGACCCAGTACTTC. Full variable domain (remainder filled in from reference TRBV5-1 and TRBJ2-5): KAGVTQTPRYLIKTRGQQVTLSCSPISGHRSVSWYQQTPGQGLQFLFEYFSETQRNKGNFPGRFSGRQFSNSRSEMNVSTLELGDSALYLCASSSVRGGARETQYFGPGTRLLVL.

In its sample, this clonotype was seen a few times. The gene calls are TRBV12-3 or TRBV12-4 and TRBJ2-3; 10 nucleotides align to TRBD2. Trimming cost V 3 bases and J 4 bases; bases outside gene matches: 16. The CDR3 extends over 19 amino acids. The CDR3 DNA is TGTGCCAGCAGTTTCAGTCTAGCGGGAGATGGGGCCACGGCAGATACGCAGTATTTT. Translated: CASSFSLAGDGATADTQYF.

Ten or more counts support this clonotype. The rearrangement uses TRBV14 and TRBJ2-3; D is ambiguous. V lost 2 bases to trimming and J lost 6 bases, with 12 bases between them. In germline, CDR1 is SGHDN, CDR2 FVKESK. CDR3 length: 14 residues. The CDR3 DNA sequence: TGTGCCAGCAGCCAAAAACTACGGTTGGATACGCAGTATTTT. Translating it yields CASSQKLRLDTQYF.

This clonotype was recorded a few times. The chain combines TRBV27 with TRBJ2-7; D is uncertain. V was cut by 5 bases and J by 6 bases, with 14 bases left in between. CDR1 and CDR2 from the germline V gene are MNHEY and SMNVEV (reference sequence). This CDR3 comprises 13 residues. The CDR3 DNA follows: TGTGCCAGCAGTCAGACGACTCCAAGCGAGCAGTACTTC. It specifies CASSQTTPSEQYF.

This clonotype was seen many times. The chain links TRBV12-3 or TRBV12-4 to TRBJ1-4, with D maybe TRBD1 (5 bases). The V gene lost 6 bases and the J gene lost 0 bases, with 14 bases spanning the gap. This CDR3 has 16 residues. The CDR3 reads CASSPGVTSTNEKLFF. DNA of the CDR3: TGTGCCAGCAGCCCGGGGGTTACATCAACTAATGAAAAACTGTTTTTT.

This clonotype was observed a handful of times. The genes are TRBV20-1 and TRBJ2-7; D assignment may be TRBD1 or TRBD2 (6 bases each). CDR3 size: 15 residues. With 3 bases removed from V and 6 bases from J, the gap between germline ends came to 21 bases. CDR1 DFQATT and CDR2 SNEGSKA come from the germline V gene (reference sequence). CDR3 DNA sequence: TGCAGTGCTAGCGGACTACAGGGCCCACGGACCGAGCAGTACTTC. This gives the protein CSASGLQGPRTEQYF.

The table lists this clonotype with a few counts. In DNA, the CDR3 is TGCAGTGCTAGAGATCGGCGAAGGGCGAACACTGAAGCTTTCTTT. Its translation: CSARDRRRANTEAFF. This chain uses TRBV20-1 with TRBJ1-1; D not certain. V was clipped by 0 bases and J by 1 base, with 12 bases between them. CDR1 and CDR2 (germline): DFQATT, SNEGSKA (reference sequence). The CDR3 is made up of 15 amino acids.

The chain uses TRBV7-9 and TRBJ2-1; D possibly corresponds to TRBD2 (5 bases). This CDR3 spans 15 amino acids. Trimming stripped 4 bases from V and 5 bases from J, with 15 bases between. Germline V lookup: CDR1 SEHNR, CDR2 FQNEAQ (reference sequence). The CDR3 is CASSWNPAVNNEQFF. CDR3 bases: TGTGCCAGCAGCTGGAATCCAGCGGTTAACAATGAGCAGTTCTTC.